These 25 T cell receptor beta chains were sequenced from one sample in a study of T cell responses to AZD1222 COVID-19 vaccine. The repertoire was sequenced with immunoSEQ multiplex PCR; TCRdb's copy has only in-frame clones and lacks some. The repertoire holds 100,000 to 150,000 clones, with 89% as singletons. The sequenced sample was peripheral blood, obtained on day 0 of AZD1222 vaccination. The receptor source for this set is an adult in good health.

The chain uses TRBV19 and TRBJ2-1, with D hard to call. The CDR3 totals 16 residues. The germline V gene encodes CDR1 LNHDA and CDR2 SQIVND (reference sequence). Trimming pared 0 bases from V and 0 bases from J, leaving 9 bases between. CDR3 in amino acids: CASSIDEPPSYNEQFF. The CDR3 nucleotides read TGTGCCAGTAGTATAGATGAGCCCCCCTCCTACAATGAGCAGTTCTTC.

V usage is TRBV7-9 and J usage is TRBJ2-7, with D possibly being TRBD1 (6 bases). Germline V gene sequence: CDR1 SEHNR, CDR2 FQNEAQ (reference sequence). The CDR3 contains 12 residues. V gave up 2 bases and J gave up 7 bases, with 9 bases separating them. CDR3 coding DNA: TGTGCCAGCAGCTTAACAGGGTGGGAGCAGTACTTC. Its translation is CASSLTGWEQYF.

The chain recombines TRBV9 with TRBJ2-7; D not certain. Between the trimmed V and J ends, which lost 7 bases and 1 base, there was a span of 12 bases. CDR1 and CDR2 (germline): SGDLS, YYNGEE. CDR3 size: 13 residues. The CDR3 is CASSRNPSYEQYF. Written as DNA, the CDR3 is TGTGCCAGCTCCCGGAACCCGTCCTACGAGCAGTACTTC.

This chain uses TRBV18 with TRBJ2-2, with unresolved D. Germline CDR1 is KGHSH and CDR2 is LQKENI. V was shortened by 3 bases and J by 7 bases, with 6 bases between the two germline ends. CDR3 length equals 12 residues. The CDR3 loop reads CASSPYVGELFF. The CDR3 region has the DNA TGTGCCAGCTCACCCTATGTCGGGGAGCTGTTTTTT.

The V call is TRBV15, the J call TRBJ2-3, with TRBD2 identical over 8 bases. Germline V gives CDR1 LNHNV, CDR2 YYDKDF (reference sequence). The CDR3 sequence is 16 residues long. J lost 4 bases, V lost 2 bases, and 8 bases had no gene match. CDR3 in amino acids: CATSRRASGFADTQYF. CDR3 DNA: TGTGCCACCAGCAGAAGGGCTAGCGGGTTCGCAGATACGCAGTATTTT.

The chain combines TRBV15 with TRBJ1-2; possibly TRBD1 for D (6 bases). CDR3 length: 14 amino acids. Trimming took off 5 bases at V and 8 bases at J, with 18 bases between the two ends. Germline V CDR1 and CDR2: LNHNV, YYDKDF (reference sequence). The CDR3: CATSGRTVVLGYTF. DNA for the CDR3: TGTGCCACCAGCGGCAGGACAGTGGTACTCGGCTACACCTTC.

The chain combines TRBV6-5 with TRBJ2-7; D call uncertain. Germline lookup yields CDR1 MNHEY and CDR2 SVGAGI. CDR3 length: 12 residues. Trimming removed 10 bases at V and 1 base at J, with 11 bases between. CDR3 coding DNA: TGTGCCACCGACACAATTTCCTACGAGCAGTACTTC. It yields the protein CATDTISYEQYF.

The chain combines TRBV7-2 with TRBJ1-2, with 11 positions matching TRBD1. The CDR3 loop spans 14 amino acids. The V gene's germline CDR1 is SGHTA and CDR2 FQGNSA. With V trimmed by 4 bases and J by 7 bases, 5 bases remained unmatched. The CDR3 region has the DNA TGTGCCAGCAGCTCTGGACAGGGGGCGCTTGGCTACACCTTC. Protein product: CASSSGQGALGYTF. The full variable domain, with the rest looked up from reference TRBV7-2 and TRBJ1-2, is GAGVSQSPSNKVTEKGKDVELRCDPISGHTALYWYRQSLGQGLEFLIYFQGNSAPDKSGLPSDRFSAERTGGSVSTLTIQRTQQEDSAVYLCASSSGQGALGYTFGSGTRLTVV.

The chain employs TRBV30 and TRBJ1-1; 7 positions agree with TRBD1. CDR1 and CDR2 from the germline V gene are GTSNPN and SVGIG (reference sequence). The junction had 7 bases not matched to a gene; V was cut back by 4 bases and J by 5 bases. The CDR3 is 13 amino acids. The CDR3 loop is CAWNRGIWTEAFF. CDR3 sequence (DNA): TGTGCCTGGAACAGGGGCATATGGACTGAAGCTTTCTTT.

The chain joins TRBV15 to TRBJ2-3; 10 bases agree with TRBD2. The CDR3 contains 19 residues. V gave up 0 bases and J gave up 1 base; unmatched junction bases: 10. The germline V gene encodes CDR1 LNHNV and CDR2 YYDKDF (reference sequence). The CDR3, as DNA: TGTGCCACCAGCAGAGACCTAGCGGGAGCGGGTGGAGGCACAGATACGCAGTATTTT. Residues: CATSRDLAGAGGGTDTQYF.

In this sample, this clone turned up a few times. This chain uses TRBV9 with TRBJ2-1; 7 bases map to TRBD1. Germline V gives CDR1 SGDLS, CDR2 YYNGEE. The CDR3 has 16 amino acids. Germline trimming cut 3 bases from V and 3 bases from J; bases unmatched to any gene: 9. CDR3 in amino acids: CASSEEQGTYYNEQFF. In DNA, the CDR3 is TGTGCCAGCAGCGAAGAACAGGGGACCTACTACAATGAGCAGTTCTTC. The full variable domain, rest sourced from reference TRBV9 and TRBJ2-1, is DSGVTQTPKHLITATGQRVTLRCSPRSGDLSVYWYQQSLDQGLQFLIQYYNGEERAKGNILERFSAQQFPDLHSELNLSSLELGDSALYFCASSEEQGTYYNEQFFGPGTRLTVL.

The genes are TRBV27 and TRBJ2-7; D not resolved. CDR3 length equals 13 residues. CDR1 and CDR2 (germline): MNHEY, SMNVEV (reference sequence). V lost 2 bases and J 0 bases, leaving 5 bases between the germline ends. This CDR3 reads CASSLQPSYEQYF. The CDR3 DNA is TGTGCCAGCAGTTTACAGCCCTCCTACGAGCAGTACTTC.

This chain uses TRBV7-9 with TRBJ2-5; no definite D call. Trimming stripped 3 bases from V and 3 bases from J, with 5 bases between. CDR1 and CDR2 from the germline V gene are SEHNR and FQNEAQ (reference sequence). The CDR3 runs 12 residues. CDR3 residues: CASSFGEETQYF. CDR3 nucleotides: TGTGCCAGCAGCTTTGGCGAAGAGACCCAGTACTTC.

This chain links TRBV10-3 with TRBJ2-7, with D tentatively TRBD2 (5 bases). The CDR3 totals 14 residues. Trimming removed 6 bases at V and 0 bases at J, with 12 bases between. Germline V gene lookup returns CDR1 ENHRY and CDR2 SYGVKD. The CDR3, as DNA: TGTGCCATCAGGAAGGAAGGGAGCTCCTACGAGCAGTACTTC. Amino acids: CAIRKEGSSYEQYF.

The CDR3 reads CASSWTEGELFF. CDR3 DNA sequence: TGCGCCAGCAGCTGGACAGAGGGGGAGCTGTTTTTT. V usage is TRBV5-1 and J usage is TRBJ2-2; D might be TRBD1 (6 bases). Trimming took 3 bases from V and 8 from J, leaving 8 bases between them. This CDR3 is 12 amino acids long. CDR1 and CDR2 (germline): SGHRS, YFSETQ.

This chain uses TRBV18 with TRBJ1-2, with D possibly TRBD1 on 5 matching bases. Germline values: CDR1 KGHSH, CDR2 LQKENI. The CDR3 spans 15 residues. V lost 6 bases and J lost 0, with 14 bases in between. CDR3 loop: CASSPTREANYGYTF. The CDR3, as DNA: TGTGCCAGCTCTCCGACCAGGGAAGCTAACTATGGCTACACCTTC.

The gene calls are TRBV11-3 and TRBJ1-2, with D possibly matching TRBD1 (6 bases). The CDR3 is 13 amino acids. Deletions cut 5 bases from V and 2 bases from J, with 9 bases between. Germline CDR1 is SGHNT and CDR2 is YENEEA. The CDR3 coding sequence is TGTGCCAGCAGCCGGACAGCCAACTATGGCTACACCTTC. Its protein is CASSRTANYGYTF.

CDR3 amino acids: CASRLQTGIEETQYF. The CDR3 bases are TGTGCCAGCAGGTTACAGACAGGGATTGAAGAGACCCAGTACTTC. This chain uses TRBV5-4 with TRBJ2-5; 7 nucleotides agree with TRBD1. Germline V gives CDR1 SGHNT, CDR2 YYREEE (reference sequence). With 5 bases clipped from V and 3 bases from J, the junction kept 10 bases outside the gene matches. The CDR3 sequence is 15 residues long.

This chain links TRBV7-9 with TRBJ1-4; 10 bases fit TRBD1. From germline, CDR1 is SEHNR and CDR2 FQNEAQ (reference sequence). This CDR3 has 12 residues. V lost 7 bases and J lost 16; bases outside the gene matches: 9. The CDR3: CASNGQGVPKFF. In DNA form, the CDR3 reads TGTGCCAGCAACGGACAGGGGGTCCCTAAGTTTTTT.

V gene TRBV24-1 combines with J gene TRBJ1-5, with D possibly being TRBD1 (5 bases). The ends were cut back, 7 bases at V and 0 bases at J, with 12 bases in the middle. CDR1 and CDR2 (germline): KGHDR, SFDVKD. The CDR3 has 15 amino acids. Written as DNA, the CDR3 is TGTGCCACCAGCGTATCAGGGAATAGCAATCAGCCCCAGCATTTT. Amino acids: CATSVSGNSNQPQHF.

Written as DNA, the CDR3 is TGTGCCAGCAGCTTAGGGACACGCCTAGCAGGCAATCAGCCCCAGCATTTT. Protein sequence: CASSLGTRLAGNQPQHF. The J gene is TRBJ1-5, the V gene TRBV7-2; tentatively, D is TRBD1 (5 bases). Germline V gene data show CDR1 as SGHTA and CDR2 as FQGNSA. Trimming removed 1 base from V and 2 bases from J, with 15 bases in between. CDR3 length: 17 residues.

This chain links TRBV28 with TRBJ1-1, with TRBD1 identical over 7 bases. Trimming at V came to 4 bases and at J to 4 bases, leaving 3 bases not matched to a gene. The CDR3 runs 13 residues. The germline V gene has CDR1 MDHEN and CDR2 SYDVKM. CDR3 region: CASSYTGVTEAFF. CDR3 DNA sequence: TGTGCCAGCAGTTATACAGGGGTCACTGAAGCTTTCTTT.

The V gene is TRBV24-1, the J gene TRBJ2-2; 9 positions match TRBD1. Germline CDR1 is KGHDR and CDR2 is SFDVKD. The V segment lost 4 bases and the J segment 1 base; nucleotides outside the gene matches: 6. The CDR3 totals 17 residues. The DNA of the CDR3 is TGTGCCACCAGTGAGCCACAGGGGGCCTTGAACACCGGGGAGCTGTTTTTT. This codes for CATSEPQGALNTGELFF.

V is TRBV5-1 and J is TRBJ2-2; D ambiguous. Germline values: CDR1 SGHRS, CDR2 YFSETQ. With 0 bases removed from V and 2 bases from J, the gap between germline ends came to 11 bases. This CDR3 has 16 amino acids. The CDR3 DNA follows: TGCGCCAGCAGCTTGGGTCCATCTGGAAACACCGGGGAGCTGTTTTTT. The encoded protein is CASSLGPSGNTGELFF. Drawing the rest from reference TRBV5-1 and TRBJ2-2, the complete variable domain is KAGVTQTPRYLIKTRGQQVTLSCSPISGHRSVSWYQQTPGQGLQFLFEYFSETQRNKGNFPGRFSGRQFSNSRSEMNVSTLELGDSALYLCASSLGPSGNTGELFFGEGSRLTVL.

V usage is TRBV19 and J usage is TRBJ2-1; possibly TRBD1 or TRBD2 for D (6 bases each). The V and J ends lost 3 bases and 7 bases respectively, with 13 bases between them. CDR1 LNHDA and CDR2 SQIVND come from the germline V gene (reference sequence). The CDR3 extends over 14 amino acids. In DNA form, the CDR3 reads TGTGCCAGTAGTATGGGGGGCGCAAGGAATGAGCAGTTCTTC. Its protein is CASSMGGARNEQFF.